A single sample is the source of the 29 T cell receptor beta chains below, sequenced in a study of shared clonotypes between healthy human individuals. Produced via immunoSEQ multiplex PCR; TCRdb's table is partial and in-frame only. The table lists about 2 million clones, roughly 95% of them singletons. The naive CD8 fraction comprised CD45RO-negative cells positively selected for CCR7 and excluded terminally differentiated effector memory CD45RA+ cells. Sequencing input: naive CD8+ T cells sorted from blood. All receptors come from a man between 18 and 29 years old in good health.

The chain links TRBV5-4 to TRBJ1-2; D is undetermined. Germline V CDR1 and CDR2: SGHNT, YYREEE (reference sequence). Trimming stripped 0 bases from V and 4 bases from J, with 13 bases between. The CDR3 is made up of 15 amino acids. The CDR3 coding sequence is TGTGCCAGCAGCTTGGTAGGCAGCTTGAGCTATGGCTACACCTTC. Encoded protein: CASSLVGSLSYGYTF. Drawing the rest from reference TRBV5-4 and TRBJ1-2, the complete variable domain is ETGVTQSPTHLIKTRGQQVTLRCSSQSGHNTVSWYQQALGQGPQFIFQYYREEENGRGNFPPRFSGLQFPNYSSELNVNALELDDSALYLCASSLVGSLSYGYTFGSGTRLTVV.

V is TRBV28 and J is TRBJ1-6, with 9 bases matching TRBD1. J lost 10 bases, V lost 1 base, and 5 bases had no gene match. This CDR3 is 15 amino acids long. Germline V gives CDR1 MDHEN, CDR2 SYDVKM. CDR3 coding DNA: TGTGCCAGCAGTTTATCGGGACAGGGTGGATCACCCCTCCACTTT. It encodes CASSLSGQGGSPLHF.

Here the CDR3 reads CASSEGVGGTDTQYF. DNA of the CDR3: TGTGCCAGCAGTGAAGGGGTGGGGGGCACAGATACGCAGTATTTT. V usage is TRBV6-1 and J usage is TRBJ2-3; D is tentatively TRBD1 or TRBD2 (5 bases each). Trimming removed 1 base at V and 1 base at J, with 9 bases between. This CDR3 is built from 15 residues. Germline V gives CDR1 MNHNS, CDR2 SASEGT.

Turning to this clone: The sample holds other DNA sequences that translate to the same CDR3. The chain recombines TRBV4-3 with TRBJ2-7; weak D call: TRBD2 (6 bases). Germline V gene lookup returns CDR1 LGHNA and CDR2 YSLEER. There are 13 residues in the CDR3. V lost 0 bases to trimming and J lost 5 bases, with 8 bases between them. The CDR3 is CASSQDWGDEQYF. The CDR3, as DNA: TGCGCCAGCAGCCAAGATTGGGGGGACGAGCAGTACTTC.

With respect to this clone: Other nucleotide sequences in the sample specify the same CDR3. The rearrangement joins TRBV4-1 to TRBJ2-3; no firm D call. The germline gives CDR1 MGHRA, CDR2 YSYEKL. CDR3 length equals 14 residues. The V gene lost 1 base and the J gene lost 0 bases, with 5 bases spanning the gap. CDR3 region: CASSQAASTDTQYF. The CDR3 bases are TGCGCCAGCAGCCAAGCAGCTAGCACAGATACGCAGTATTTT.

The rearrangement links TRBV5-1 to TRBJ2-3; no reliable D call. V lost 0 bases to trimming and J lost 2 bases, with 10 bases between them. The CDR3 covers 15 residues. Germline CDR1 and CDR2: SGHRS and YFSETQ. The CDR3, as DNA: TGCGCCAGCAGCTTGGGTGCCGCCGACACAGATACGCAGTATTTT. Translation gives CASSLGAADTDTQYF.

V and J are TRBV7-9 and TRBJ2-7, with 10 bases lining up with TRBD2. CDR3 length: 15 amino acids. Germline V gene lookup returns CDR1 SEHNR and CDR2 FQNEAQ (reference sequence). The junction had 10 bases not matched to a gene; V was cut back by 5 bases and J by 6 bases. The CDR3 DNA sequence: TGTGCCAGCAGCGGACTAGCGGCGGGAGGGATCGAGCAGTACTTC. Encoded protein: CASSGLAAGGIEQYF.

This clone was recorded a few times. Other nucleotide sequences in the sample specify the same CDR3. The chain carries TRBV29-1 and TRBJ1-2, with D unclear. This CDR3 contains 12 residues. V was cut by 3 bases and J by 2 bases, with 7 bases left in between. From germline, CDR1 is SQVTM and CDR2 ANQGSEA. The CDR3 spells CSVEGNNYGYTF. CDR3 coding DNA: TGCAGCGTTGAGGGGAACAACTATGGCTACACCTTC.

This chain connects TRBV6-6 to TRBJ2-3; D is undetermined. The CDR3 is 15 residues long. The germline V and J ends were trimmed by 0 bases and 0 bases, with 7 bases remaining between them. Germline V gene lookup returns CDR1 MNHNY and CDR2 SVGAGI (reference sequence). The CDR3 is CASSYSIPSTDTQYF. CDR3 sequence (DNA): TGTGCCAGCAGTTACTCGATACCTAGCACAGATACGCAGTATTTT.

V and J are TRBV30 and TRBJ1-2; TRBD1 matches at 7 bases. The CDR3 runs 12 residues. V was pared by 1 base and J by 7 bases, with 3 bases of the junction left unmatched. Germline V gene lookup returns CDR1 GTSNPN and CDR2 SVGIG (reference sequence). In DNA form, the CDR3 reads TGTGCCTGGAGTGATTACAGGGGTGGCTACACCTTC. This translates into CAWSDYRGGYTF.

The V call is TRBV2, the J call TRBJ2-7, with TRBD1 matching 7 bases. The junction had 5 bases not matched to a gene; V was cut back by 3 bases and J by 0 bases. Germline V CDR1 and CDR2: SNHLY, FYNNEI. The CDR3 is 15 residues long. As DNA, the CDR3 is TGTGCCAGCAGTGACCCGACAGGGTTCTCCTACGAGCAGTACTTC. It specifies CASSDPTGFSYEQYF.

The chain has TRBV2 and TRBJ2-1, with D unresolved. Germline loops: CDR1 SNHLY, CDR2 FYNNEI. V was cut by 2 bases and J by 9 bases, with 14 bases left in between. The CDR3 covers 14 residues. The CDR3 DNA reads TGTGCCAGCAGTGAATACTCTAAAAACCTTGAGCAGTTCTTC. Translating gives CASSEYSKNLEQFF.

J is TRBJ2-3 and V is TRBV5-1; D is ambiguous. CDR1 and CDR2 (germline): SGHRS, YFSETQ. This CDR3 has 16 amino acids. Deletions cut 4 bases from V and 0 bases from J, with 15 bases between. The DNA for the CDR3 is TGCGCCAGCAGCCCAGGTGTGGGGTTTAGCACAGATACGCAGTATTTT. Amino acid sequence: CASSPGVGFSTDTQYF.

The chain couples TRBV27 to TRBJ2-1, with D possibly being TRBD1 (5 bases). Trimming removed 2 bases from V and 3 bases from J, with 11 bases in between. The CDR3 spans 15 residues. Looked up from germline, CDR1 is MNHEY and CDR2 is SMNVEV (reference sequence). The CDR3 sequence: CASSLRGPDYNEQFF. The CDR3 DNA is TGTGCCAGCAGTTTAAGGGGTCCCGACTACAATGAGCAGTTCTTC.

The genes are TRBV25-1 and TRBJ2-2; possibly TRBD2 for D (5 bases). The CDR3 runs 12 residues. Germline V gene lookup returns CDR1 MGHDK and CDR2 SYGVNS. Trimming shortened V by 8 bases and J by 1 base, and 5 bases separated the two germline ends. In nucleotides, the CDR3 is TGTGCCAGCGGACTGAACACCGGGGAGCTGTTTTTT. Encoded protein: CASGLNTGELFF. The whole variable domain, filled in from reference TRBV25-1 and TRBJ2-2, reads EADIYQTPRYLVIGTGKKITLECSQTMGHDKMYWYQQDPGMELHLIHYSYGVNSTEKGDLSSESTVSRIRTEHFPLTLESARPSHTSQYLCASGLNTGELFFGEGSRLTVL.

This chain connects TRBV4-1 to TRBJ2-7; 10 bases align to TRBD1. Trimming removed 0 bases from V and 0 bases from J; junction bases left unmatched: 5. Germline V gene data show CDR1 as MGHRA and CDR2 as YSYEKL. The CDR3 is made up of 17 amino acids. The CDR3 nucleotides read TGCGCCAGCAGCCAAGACGGGACAGGGGCCCTCTCCTACGAGCAGTACTTC. The encoded protein is CASSQDGTGALSYEQYF.

The chain couples TRBV7-9 to TRBJ1-2; no clear D gene. The CDR3 has 16 amino acids. V lost 1 base, J lost 3 bases, and 15 bases lay in between. Germline-derived CDR1 and CDR2 are SEHNR and FQNEAQ (reference sequence). The CDR3 nucleotides are TGTGCCAGCAGCTTAGGTTCGGACTTCCAGGACTATGGCTACACCTTC. Translating it yields CASSLGSDFQDYGYTF.

This chain links TRBV7-8 with TRBJ2-7, with a weak D call TRBD2 (5 bases). Germline lookup yields CDR1 SGHVS and CDR2 FQNEAQ. The V gene lost 2 bases and the J gene lost 6 bases, with 8 bases spanning the gap. This CDR3 region has 12 residues. CDR3 in DNA: TGTGCCAGCAGCTTATCTGGGAGCGAGCAGTACTTC. This translates into CASSLSGSEQYF.

This chain uses TRBV27 with TRBJ2-7, with D perhaps TRBD2 (5 bases). Germline assignment: CDR1 MNHEY and CDR2 SMNVEV (reference sequence). Trimming left V 8 bases short and J 3 bases short, with 17 bases between. This CDR3 is 14 amino acids long. The DNA of the CDR3 is TGTGCCAGCGCGCGGAACGGGGAAGACTACGAGCAGTACTTC. It yields the protein CASARNGEDYEQYF.

This clone was picked up one time. The chain couples TRBV4-1 to TRBJ2-2; D uncertain. This CDR3 has 14 residues. Germline values: CDR1 MGHRA, CDR2 YSYEKL. The V and J ends lost 0 bases and 6 bases respectively, with 8 bases between them. CDR3 protein: CASSQDYFAGELFF. CDR3 DNA sequence: TGCGCCAGCAGCCAAGATTACTTCGCCGGGGAGCTGTTTTTT.

As concerns this clone: Other DNA sequences of this sample code for an identical CDR3. CDR3 DNA: TGTGCCAGCAGTTTGAGCAGCGGGGAGCTGTTTTTT. Translated: CASSLSSGELFF. The genes are TRBV27 and TRBJ2-2, with D hard to call. Germline CDR1 MNHEY, CDR2 SMNVEV (reference sequence). Trimming left V 3 bases short and J 7 bases short, with 6 bases between. The CDR3 loop spans 12 amino acids.

This clone was seen a single time. The gene calls are TRBV7-9 and TRBJ2-3; D is ambiguous. Germline V gives CDR1 SEHNR, CDR2 FQNEAQ (reference sequence). Between the trimmed V and J ends, which lost 5 bases and 2 bases, there was a span of 8 bases. The CDR3 contains 13 residues. The CDR3, as DNA: TGTGCCAGCAGCGATCTTCCCACAGATACGCAGTATTTT. Protein: CASSDLPTDTQYF.

The chain recombines TRBV10-3 with TRBJ2-7; D unclear. V was trimmed by 8 bases and J by 7 bases, leaving 12 bases between them. The germline V gene has CDR1 ENHRY and CDR2 SYGVKD. The CDR3 covers 11 residues. Written as DNA, the CDR3 is TGTGCCATCTCGGCTGTGGGAGAGCAGTACTTC. It encodes CAISAVGEQYF.

The genes are TRBV7-2 and TRBJ1-6; tentative D call: TRBD1 (5 bases). In germline, CDR1 is SGHTA, CDR2 FQGNSA. The CDR3 is 17 amino acids. Trimming pared 1 base from V and 1 base from J, leaving 11 bases between. The chain's CDR3 is CASSLGGRASYNSPLHF. CDR3 bases: TGTGCCAGCAGCTTAGGGGGCAGGGCATCCTATAATTCACCCCTCCACTTT.

The gene calls are TRBV11-3 and TRBJ2-1; D call uncertain. CDR1 and CDR2 from the germline V gene are SGHNT and YENEEA. The CDR3 is 11 residues long. V was cut by 5 bases and J by 6 bases, with 5 bases left in between. Written as DNA, the CDR3 is TGTGCCAGCAGCGAAGCCAATGAGCAGTTCTTC. Translated, it gives CASSEANEQFF.

This chain connects TRBV10-3 to TRBJ1-3, with a possible D match to TRBD1 (6 bases). The V end lost 3 bases, the J end lost 4 bases, and 16 bases lay between the germline ends. Looked up from germline, CDR1 is ENHRY and CDR2 is SYGVKD. The CDR3 extends over 16 amino acids. The CDR3 protein is CAISDDLGGLGNTIYF. In nucleotides, the CDR3 is TGTGCCATCAGTGATGACCTCGGGGGCCTCGGAAACACCATATATTTT.

V usage is TRBV19 and J usage is TRBJ2-2, with no clear D. V shed 3 bases and J shed 1 base, with 9 bases lying between them. Germline CDR1 LNHDA, CDR2 SQIVND (reference sequence). The CDR3 length is 15 residues. The CDR3 loop reads CASSMVSGNTGELFF. The CDR3 DNA is TGTGCCAGTAGTATGGTTTCGGGGAACACCGGGGAGCTGTTTTTT.

This clone appeared a single time. The same CDR3 can be traced to other DNA sequences in this sample. The genes are TRBV27 and TRBJ2-7, with D possibly TRBD1 on 5 matching bases. V lost 5 bases and J 2 bases, leaving 10 bases between the germline ends. CDR3 length equals 13 residues. Germline CDR1 and CDR2: MNHEY and SMNVEV (reference sequence). Written as DNA, the CDR3 is TGTGCCAGCAGTCACCAGGGAACCTACGAGCAGTACTTC. It translates to CASSHQGTYEQYF.

The V call is TRBV27, the J call TRBJ2-1, with a weak D call TRBD2 (7 bases). The germline CDR1 and CDR2 sequences are MNHEY and SMNVEV (reference sequence). The CDR3 spans 14 residues. V lost 7 bases to trimming and J lost 4 bases, with 14 bases between them. CDR3 in DNA: TGTGCCAGCACTATGGGGGGGCCTTACAATGAGCAGTTCTTC. Encoded protein: CASTMGGPYNEQFF.